A single TCR beta chain is shown here with its context. The data originate from a study of CD8 T cells in ankylosing spondylitis. Quantitative 5'-RACE was performed with molecular barcodes, and it yielded the TCR beta libraries. TCRdb redid the calling of the 5' RACE reads with MiXCR, one entry per CDR3 protein. Of under 400,000 distinct CDR3 sequences in the sample, under 14% were seen once. Germline V gene lookup returns CDR1 DFQATT and CDR2 SNEGSKA (reference sequence). V was pared by 0 bases and J by 1 base, with 9 bases between. CDR3 length: 14 amino acids. The sample comprised blood, either unsorted or a sorted T cell fraction (not recorded which). J is TRBJ2-5 and V is TRBV20-1; D not certain. This sequence was found in a female donor with ankylosing spondylitis or in good health (not recorded which). The CDR3 DNA reads TGCAGTGCTAGAGATCTGGCAGGCCAAGAGACCCAGTACTTC. Translating it yields CSARDLAGQETQYF.